Sequencing of this T cell receptor beta chain was carried out in a study of vaccination and CD4 T cells after COVID-19. Trimming took off 3 bases at V and 1 base at J, with 16 bases between the two ends. The CDR3 is 16 amino acids. The germline gives CDR1 DFQATT, CDR2 SNEGSKA (reference sequence). This sample's time point: late sampling 161 to 241 days after vaccination in a few convalescent patients. Noted treatment: approximately 10-day PBMC culture with coronavirus spike peptide pools or control peptides (ViraFEST assay). The Oncomine TCR Beta short-read assay was what sequenced the DNA obtained from cultured CD4+ T cells. TCRdb reprocessed the PCR reads with MiXCR, giving one entry per CDR3 protein. The profile shows about 25,000 distinct CDR3 sequences, 28% of them singletons. Concerning this clonotype: What it binds is not known.

The TCR sequence derives from a human donor who had recovered from COVID-19. Specimen: CD4+ T cells from blood, cultured in vitro, collected about 7 months after SARS-CoV-2 vaccination. This sequence joins TRBV20-1 and TRBJ2-1, with a tentative D call TRBD1 (6 bases). CDR3 nucleotides: TGCAGTGCTAGGTATCAGGGGTTCGGTTCCTACAATGAGCAGTTCTTC. As protein: CSARYQGFGSYNEQFF.